The rows below give T cell receptor beta chains drawn from one sample of a study of shared T cell receptors in the human thymus. Assay: immunoSEQ multiplex PCR; the TCRdb copy retains only in-frame clones and omits some. The table records 500,000 to 750,000 clones, more than 75% of them present only once. This sample also belongs to another study, concerning human thymus T cells.

The specimen sequenced was thymocytes. All receptors derive from a boy younger than two with a congenital heart defect. The CDR3 runs from the conserved cysteine through the conserved F or W. A D gene is named only where the DNA matches it firmly. Some rows have no size entry. The others give once, few or many, or a class for an expanded clone.

CDR3 protein: CASSYRMDYQETQYF; CDR3 DNA: TGCGCCAGCAGCTATCGAATGGACTATCAAGAGACCCAGTACTTC; D gene: NA; V gene: TRBV5-1; J gene: TRBJ2-5; clone size: NA
CDR3 protein: CASSLAQLPMTSGSNDTQYF; CDR3 DNA: TGTGCCAGCAGCTTAGCCCAACTCCCAATGACTAGCGGGAGCAATGATACGCAGTATTTT; D gene: TRBD2; V gene: TRBV7-2; J gene: TRBJ2-3; clone size: NA
CDR3 protein: CATQPGLAGDTDTQYF; CDR3 DNA: TGTGCCACCCAGCCGGGACTAGCGGGAGACACAGATACGCAGTATTTT; D gene: TRBD2; V gene: TRBV15; J gene: TRBJ2-3; clone size: NA
CDR3 protein: CASSLGRVGEQYF; CDR3 DNA: TGTGCCAGCAGCCTTGGCAGGGTGGGGGAGCAGTACTTC; D gene: NA; V gene: TRBV6-6; J gene: TRBJ2-7; clone size: NA
CDR3 protein: CASSRTGLAGSLGYTDTQYF; CDR3 DNA: TGTGCCAGCAGCCGAACGGGACTAGCGGGATCGTTGGGTTACACAGATACGCAGTATTTT; D gene: TRBD2; V gene: TRBV7-3; J gene: TRBJ2-3; clone size: NA
CDR3 protein: CATSRDQGGGREETQYF; CDR3 DNA: TGTGCCACCAGCAGAGATCAGGGCGGGGGAAGAGAGGAGACCCAGTACTTC; D gene: TRBD2; V gene: TRBV15; J gene: TRBJ2-5; clone size: NA
CDR3 protein: CASSLDLRSCYEQYF; CDR3 DNA: TGTGCCAGCAGCTTAGATCTGAGAAGTTGCTACGAGCAGTACTTC; D gene: NA; V gene: TRBV11-2; J gene: TRBJ2-7; clone size: NA
CDR3 protein: CASSPGGGRGWNEQFF; CDR3 DNA: TGTGCCAGCAGCCCAGGGGGCGGGAGGGGGTGGAATGAGCAGTTCTTC; D gene: NA; V gene: TRBV7-9; J gene: TRBJ2-1; clone size: NA
CDR3 protein: CASSGGDYEQYF; CDR3 DNA: TGTGCCAGCAGCGGAGGAGACTACGAGCAGTACTTC; D gene: NA; V gene: TRBV14; J gene: TRBJ2-7; clone size: NA
CDR3 protein: CASSLGVGGPRGEQYF; CDR3 DNA: TGTGCCAGCAGCTTAGGAGTAGGCGGGCCCAGAGGCGAGCAGTACTTC; D gene: NA; V gene: TRBV11-2; J gene: TRBJ2-7; clone size: NA
CDR3 protein: CASSQPPGHNEQFF; CDR3 DNA: TGTGCCAGCTCACAACCACCAGGCCACAATGAGCAGTTCTTC; D gene: NA; V gene: TRBV18; J gene: TRBJ2-1; clone size: NA
CDR3 protein: CAISESPARDNEQFF; CDR3 DNA: TGTGCCATCAGTGAGTCCCCGGCCCGGGACAATGAGCAGTTCTTC; D gene: NA; V gene: TRBV10-3; J gene: TRBJ2-1; clone size: NA
CDR3 protein: CASSPGRGQPRDTQYF; CDR3 DNA: TGTGCCAGCAGCCCGGGGAGGGGACAACCGAGGGATACGCAGTATTTT; D gene: NA; V gene: TRBV11-2; J gene: TRBJ2-3; clone size: NA
CDR3 protein: CASSERRGPTYEQYF; CDR3 DNA: TGTGCCAGCAGTGAAAGGAGGGGGCCTACCTACGAGCAGTACTTC; D gene: NA; V gene: TRBV6-1; J gene: TRBJ2-7; clone size: few
CDR3 protein: CASSQRQRDRAYEQYF; CDR3 DNA: TGCGCCAGCAGCCAAAGGCAGAGGGACAGGGCCTACGAGCAGTACTTC; D gene: TRBD1; V gene: TRBV4-1; J gene: TRBJ2-7; clone size: NA
CDR3 protein: CASSQEGGTRRGTDTQYF; CDR3 DNA: TGCGCCAGCAGCCAAGAAGGTGGGACTCGCCGGGGCACAGATACGCAGTATTTT; D gene: NA; V gene: TRBV4-3; J gene: TRBJ2-3; clone size: NA
CDR3 protein: CASSHPVVNTGELFF; CDR3 DNA: TGTGCCAGCAGTCATCCAGTCGTGAACACCGGGGAGCTGTTTTTT; D gene: NA; V gene: TRBV7-9; J gene: TRBJ2-2; clone size: NA
CDR3 protein: CAWSGIRVADQETQYF; CDR3 DNA: TGTGCCTGGAGTGGGATAAGGGTAGCGGACCAAGAGACCCAGTACTTC; D gene: NA; V gene: TRBV30; J gene: TRBJ2-5; clone size: NA
CDR3 protein: CASGSEAGVPNEQFF; CDR3 DNA: TGTGCTAGTGGTTCCGAAGCGGGAGTGCCCAATGAGCAGTTCTTC; D gene: TRBD2; V gene: TRBV12-5; J gene: TRBJ2-1; clone size: NA
CDR3 protein: CASSPFIAVSYNEQFF; CDR3 DNA: TGTGCCAGCAGCCCCTTTATAGCGGTCTCCTACAATGAGCAGTTCTTC; D gene: NA; V gene: TRBV14; J gene: TRBJ2-1; clone size: NA
CDR3 protein: CASSDPTSAHATGELFF; CDR3 DNA: TGTGCCAGCAGTGACCCGACTAGCGCGCACGCCACCGGGGAGCTGTTTTTT; D gene: TRBD2; V gene: TRBV6-1; J gene: TRBJ2-2; clone size: NA
CDR3 protein: CASSLDRGQGADKPYEQYF; CDR3 DNA: TGTGCCAGCAGCTTAGATCGTGGACAGGGGGCGGACAAGCCCTACGAGCAGTACTTC; D gene: TRBD1; V gene: TRBV11-2; J gene: TRBJ2-7; clone size: NA
CDR3 protein: CASSERETQTNEKLFF; CDR3 DNA: TGTGCCAGCAGTGAAAGGGAGACACAAACTAATGAAAAACTGTTTTTT; D gene: NA; V gene: TRBV6-1; J gene: TRBJ1-4; clone size: few
CDR3 protein: CASSLRTSGASTDTQYF; CDR3 DNA: TGTGCCAGCAGCTTACGGACTAGCGGGGCTAGCACAGATACGCAGTATTTT; D gene: TRBD2; V gene: TRBV5-6; J gene: TRBJ2-3; clone size: NA
CDR3 protein: CASSWTASARAWGDTQYF; CDR3 DNA: TGTGCCAGCAGCTGGACAGCTTCTGCAAGGGCTTGGGGTGATACGCAGTATTTT; D gene: NA; V gene: TRBV7-8; J gene: TRBJ2-3; clone size: NA
CDR3 protein: CASSLGFASRTAYNEQFF; CDR3 DNA: TGTGCCAGCAGCTTAGGGTTTGCGTCCAGGACAGCTTACAATGAGCAGTTCTTC; D gene: NA; V gene: TRBV7-8; J gene: TRBJ2-1; clone size: NA
CDR3 protein: CASSGTSGRFF; CDR3 DNA: TGTGCCAGCTCGGGAACTAGCGGGCGGTTCTTC; D gene: TRBD2; V gene: TRBV6-1; J gene: TRBJ2-1; clone size: NA
CDR3 protein: CASSIGTSGKSSYNEQFF; CDR3 DNA: TGTGCCAGCAGCATAGGGACTAGCGGGAAGAGCTCCTACAATGAGCAGTTCTTC; D gene: TRBD2; V gene: TRBV5-5; J gene: TRBJ2-1; clone size: few
CDR3 protein: CSARQGTNTEAFF; CDR3 DNA: TGCAGCGCTAGACAGGGGACCAACACTGAAGCTTTCTTT; D gene: TRBD1; V gene: TRBV29-1; J gene: TRBJ1-1; clone size: NA
CDR3 protein: CASSLPGTNPYEQYF; CDR3 DNA: TGCGCCAGCAGCCTCCCCGGGACTAACCCCTACGAGCAGTACTTC; D gene: TRBD2; V gene: TRBV4-1; J gene: TRBJ2-7; clone size: once
CDR3 protein: CASSLGSSSRGMKEQYF; CDR3 DNA: TGTGCCAGCAGCTTAGGCTCCTCTAGCAGGGGGATGAAAGAGCAGTACTTC; D gene: TRBD1; V gene: TRBV13; J gene: TRBJ2-7; clone size: once
CDR3 protein: CASRRLDLTIPHGEQFF; CDR3 DNA: TGCGCCAGCAGGAGGCTCGACCTTACCATACCCCACGGTGAGCAGTTCTTC; D gene: NA; V gene: TRBV10-2; J gene: TRBJ2-1; clone size: NA
CDR3 protein: CASSPTWTSGRWPYNEQFF; CDR3 DNA: TGTGCCAGCAGTCCAACATGGACTAGCGGGAGGTGGCCCTACAATGAGCAGTTCTTC; D gene: TRBD2; V gene: TRBV6-4; J gene: TRBJ2-1; clone size: NA
CDR3 protein: CASSHRDSSYEQYF; CDR3 DNA: TGTGCCAGCAGCCATCGGGACAGCTCCTACGAGCAGTACTTC; D gene: TRBD1; V gene: TRBV5-6; J gene: TRBJ2-7; clone size: NA
CDR3 protein: CSVQGRGNQPQHF; CDR3 DNA: TGCAGCGTACAGGGTCGCGGCAATCAGCCCCAGCATTTT; D gene: NA; V gene: TRBV29-1; J gene: TRBJ1-5; clone size: NA
CDR3 protein: CASSRSTGGRTYEQYF; CDR3 DNA: TGTGCCAGCTCACGCTCGACAGGGGGTCGGACCTACGAGCAGTACTTC; D gene: TRBD1; V gene: TRBV18; J gene: TRBJ2-7; clone size: once
CDR3 protein: CASSPTRDRASYEQYF; CDR3 DNA: TGTGCTAGCAGCCCTACCAGGGACAGGGCTTCCTACGAGCAGTACTTC; D gene: TRBD1; V gene: TRBV7-7; J gene: TRBJ2-7; clone size: NA
CDR3 protein: CASTRDRGDIQYF; CDR3 DNA: TGTGCCAGCACCCGGGACAGGGGGGACATTCAGTACTTC; D gene: TRBD1; V gene: TRBV5-6; J gene: TRBJ2-4; clone size: NA
CDR3 protein: CASRLRVQLGDTGELFF; CDR3 DNA: TGTGCCAGCAGACTACGAGTGCAATTAGGGGACACCGGGGAGCTGTTTTTT; D gene: NA; V gene: TRBV28; J gene: TRBJ2-2; clone size: NA
CDR3 protein: CASSRSPSYEQYF; CDR3 DNA: TGCGCCAGCAGCCGTAGCCCCTCCTACGAGCAGTACTTC; D gene: NA; V gene: TRBV5-1; J gene: TRBJ2-7; clone size: NA
CDR3 protein: CASSLGGQQYF; CDR3 DNA: TGCGCCAGCAGCTTGGGAGGCCAGCAGTACTTC; D gene: NA; V gene: TRBV5-1; J gene: TRBJ2-7; clone size: NA
CDR3 protein: CASSRRDRTNEQYF; CDR3 DNA: TGTGCCAGCTCACGGCGGGACAGGACAAACGAGCAGTACTTC; D gene: TRBD1; V gene: TRBV18; J gene: TRBJ2-7; clone size: once